This TCR beta chain was captured in a study of post-analysis software for immune sequencing data. Study-wide results and caveats: By F measure, strong co-clustering occurred among samples prepared in the same batch. The study found significantly lower normalized Chao1 diversity in multiple sclerosis patients than in controls. Patients had higher frequencies than controls of about 5 TRBV segments, including TRBV5-6, TRBV5-1 and TRBV20-1.

As for this clonotype: No antigen is known for it.

Per germline, CDR1 SGHTA and CDR2 FQGNSA. The length of the CDR3 is 14 residues. The ends were cut back, 5 bases at V and 0 bases at J, with 9 bases in the middle. cDNA libraries of TCR beta carried unique molecular identifiers. When about 0.95 to 10 million T cells were used, they gave hundreds of thousands of cDNA molecules. One entry per CDR3 protein results from TCRdb running MiXCR on the PCR reads. The data contain about 540,000 distinct CDR3 sequences, around a third of them singletons. The chain uses TRBV7-2 and TRBJ2-3; D is unclear. The sequenced sample consisted of blood. This sequence was found in a girl aged 2 to 17 with multiple sclerosis. This CDR3 reads CASSPRPSTDTQYF. In DNA form, the CDR3 reads TGTGCCAGCAGCCCGAGACCTAGCACAGATACGCAGTATTTT.